Each of the 19 T cell receptor beta chains below was sequenced from the same sample in a study of blood T cell repertoires in COVID-19. Clones were read by immunoSEQ multiplex PCR, and TCRdb kept only the in-frame ones, dropping some. Counted here are 50,000 to 55,000 clones, less than 90% occurring once; the ten biggest clones make up 15% to 20%. Sample: peripheral blood. These receptors were taken from a human donor with active COVID-19. The donor label of this sample is uncertain.

The genes are TRBV6-6 and TRBJ2-5; D gene unclear. This CDR3 has 14 residues. Germline loops: CDR1 MNHNY, CDR2 SVGAGI (reference sequence). V gave up 0 bases and J gave up 4 bases, with 9 bases separating them. The CDR3 reads CASSYSSVVETQYF. CDR3 DNA: TGTGCCAGCAGTTACTCGAGCGTTGTAGAGACCCAGTACTTC.

This chain joins TRBV3-1 (or the pseudogene TRBV3-2) and TRBJ2-3; 16 nucleotides match TRBD2. The CDR3 covers 18 residues. Germline values: CDR1 LGHDT, CDR2 YNNKEL (reference sequence). With 3 bases clipped from V and 1 base from J, the junction kept 4 bases outside the gene matches. This CDR3 reads CASSHEGLAGGGTDTQYF. As DNA, the CDR3 is TGTGCCAGCAGCCACGAGGGACTAGCGGGGGGGGGCACAGATACGCAGTATTTT.

V and J are TRBV9 and TRBJ1-1, with TRBD1 matching over 11 bases. Germline CDR1 SGDLS, CDR2 YYNGEE. The CDR3 covers 15 residues. J gave up 6 bases and V 0 bases, and 4 bases lay outside the gene matches. The CDR3 bases are TGTGCCAGCAGCGTAGACCGGACAGGGGGCCCTGAAGCTTTCTTT. It is translated as CASSVDRTGGPEAFF.

J is TRBJ2-2 and V is TRBV19, with TRBD1 as a possible D gene (5 bases). CDR3 length: 13 residues. V lost 9 bases, J lost 2 bases, and 10 bases lay in between. Germline V CDR1 and CDR2: LNHDA, SQIVND (reference sequence). The CDR3 nucleotides are TGTGCCAGCCGACAGACAAACACCGGGGAGCTGTTTTTT. Residues: CASRQTNTGELFF.

V is TRBV7-9 and J is TRBJ2-7; 7 nucleotides line up with TRBD2. The CDR3 has 12 residues. V lost 5 bases, J lost 7 bases, and 5 bases stayed unmatched. Germline CDR1 and CDR2: SEHNR and FQNEAQ (reference sequence). The CDR3 coding sequence is TGTGCCAGCAGCCGACTAGCTATAGAGCAGTACTTC. Translated, it gives CASSRLAIEQYF.

The chain links TRBV19 to TRBJ1-2, with 9 bases lining up with TRBD1. Trimming cost V 4 bases and J 1 base; bases outside gene matches: 4. Germline loops: CDR1 LNHDA, CDR2 SQIVND (reference sequence). The CDR3 totals 15 residues. This chain's CDR3 is CASSTTGGSNYGYTF. The CDR3 DNA reads as TGTGCCAGTAGTACAACAGGGGGCAGTAACTATGGCTACACCTTC.

V and J are TRBV4-3 and TRBJ2-7; perhaps TRBD2 as D (5 bases). Germline V CDR1 and CDR2: LGHNA, YSLEER. V was clipped by 0 bases and J by 7 bases, with 10 bases between them. The CDR3 covers 13 residues. The CDR3 DNA is TGCGCCAGCAGCCAAGATTCGGGGTATGAGCAGTACTTC. It specifies CASSQDSGYEQYF.

The genes are TRBV11-3 and TRBJ1-6; D is perhaps TRBD1 (5 bases). Between the trimmed V and J ends, which lost 1 base and 11 bases, there was a span of 9 bases. Germline CDR1 and CDR2: SGHNT and YENEEA. The CDR3 runs 13 residues. CDR3 residues: CASSLGGAAPLHF. As DNA, the CDR3 is TGTGCCAGCAGCTTAGGGGGCGCGGCACCCCTCCACTTT.

This rearrangement joins TRBV6-5 to TRBJ2-3; the match to TRBD1 covers 8 bases. The CDR3 contains 14 residues. Germline assignment: CDR1 MNHEY and CDR2 SVGAGI. V shed 6 bases, J shed 2 bases, and the junction held 4 bases outside the gene matches. The CDR3 nucleotides are TGTGCCAGCAGGATCCAGGGGGCCACAGATACGCAGTATTTT. It encodes CASRIQGATDTQYF.

The rearrangement joins TRBV4-1 to TRBJ1-1; 8 bases map to TRBD1. The J segment lost 0 bases and the V segment lost 1 base, leaving 1 base of the junction unmatched. The CDR3 extends over 15 amino acids. Looked up from germline, CDR1 is MGHRA and CDR2 is YSYEKL. In DNA, the CDR3 is TGCGCCAGCAGCCAAGGACAGGGGATGAACACTGAAGCTTTCTTT. This sequence encodes CASSQGQGMNTEAFF.

The chain joins TRBV20-1 to TRBJ1-2; 10 positions agree with TRBD1. The V gene end was trimmed by 3 bases and the J gene end by 8 bases; junction bases not matched to a gene: 9. CDR3 length equals 14 residues. Looked up from germline, CDR1 is DFQATT and CDR2 is SNEGSKA (reference sequence). The CDR3 DNA reads TGCAGTGCTAGTGCCGACAGGGGGCGGCTGGGCTACACCTTC. Its protein is CSASADRGRLGYTF.

The genes are TRBV9 and TRBJ2-3; 9 bases agree with TRBD2. This CDR3 comprises 17 residues. Germline lookup yields CDR1 SGDLS and CDR2 YYNGEE. V lost 3 bases, J lost 2 bases, and 10 bases stayed unmatched. CDR3: CASSAYSGGLITDTQYF. The CDR3 DNA follows: TGTGCCAGCAGCGCTTATAGCGGGGGCCTAATCACAGATACGCAGTATTTT.

J is TRBJ1-5 and V is TRBV3-1 (or the pseudogene TRBV3-2); D is perhaps TRBD1 (5 bases). Trimming cost V 6 bases and J 2 bases, with 8 bases left between them. There are 13 residues in the CDR3. CDR1 is LGHDT and CDR2 is YNNKEL in the germline V gene (reference sequence). The CDR3 here is CASRGQGNQPQHF. For the CDR3, the DNA is TGTGCCAGCAGGGGGCAGGGCAATCAGCCCCAGCATTTT.

The chain joins TRBV9 to TRBJ2-1; TRBD2 agrees at 14 bases. CDR1 is SGDLS and CDR2 is YYNGEE in the germline V gene. This CDR3 has 17 residues. Losses at the gene ends were 2 bases for V and 9 bases for J; bases not matched to a gene: 10. The CDR3 loop reads CASSVSRTSGGSGEQFF. In nucleotides, the CDR3 is TGTGCCAGCAGCGTCTCGAGGACTAGCGGGGGGTCTGGTGAGCAGTTCTTC.

The rearrangement links TRBV23-1 to TRBJ2-3, with D tentatively TRBD1 (5 bases). TRBV23-1 is an open reading frame whose function is uncertain. Trimming cost V 2 bases and J 3 bases, with 18 bases left between them. The CDR3 has 17 residues. The CDR3 loop reads CASSQPPDPPGTDTQYF. CDR3 nucleotides: TGCGCCAGCAGTCAACCCCCCGATCCACCAGGGACAGATACGCAGTATTTT.

The sample holds many counts of this clone. The chain is built from TRBV6-4 and TRBJ1-5; 9 positions match TRBD1. Germline V gene sequence: CDR1 MRHNA, CDR2 SNTAGT. V trimming: 0 bases; J trimming: 6 bases; junction bases outside the gene matches: 15. CDR3 size: 19 residues. This CDR3 reads CASSDSGPRDRDRRQPQHF. CDR3 DNA sequence: TGTGCCAGCAGTGACTCAGGACCTCGGGACAGGGATCGTCGTCAGCCCCAGCATTTT.

The CDR3 DNA follows: TGTGCCAGCAGCCAAGTGGGGCACACCTCTGGAAACACCATATATTTT. Residues: CASSQVGHTSGNTIYF. The chain couples TRBV3-1 (or the pseudogene TRBV3-2) to TRBJ1-3; D may be TRBD1 (5 bases). This CDR3 has 16 residues. Trimming left V 1 base short and J 0 bases short, with 10 bases between. The germline CDR1 and CDR2 sequences are LGHDT and YNNKEL (reference sequence).

This chain uses TRBV27 with TRBJ2-1, with 7 bases that match TRBD2. J was trimmed by 6 bases and V by 6 bases; bases with no gene match: 11. The CDR3 contains 15 residues. Germline V gene lookup returns CDR1 MNHEY and CDR2 SMNVEV (reference sequence). CDR3 DNA sequence: TGTGCCAGCAGCCCCGAGGCAGCGGGGCGCAATGAGCAGTTCTTC. It translates to CASSPEAAGRNEQFF.

V gene TRBV5-1 combines with J gene TRBJ1-3; D unclear. The V gene's germline CDR1 is SGHRS and CDR2 YFSETQ. V lost 2 bases to trimming and J lost 0 bases, with 12 bases between them. The CDR3 totals 16 residues. CDR3 amino acids: CASSFWRISSGNTIYF. Here the CDR3 DNA reads TGCGCCAGCAGCTTCTGGAGAATAAGCTCTGGAAACACCATATATTTT.